This entry lists 18 T cell receptor beta chains sequenced from one sample in a study of blood T cell repertoires in COVID-19. The protocol was immunoSEQ multiplex PCR, while the TCRdb copy is restricted to in-frame clones and leaves out a portion. The sample holds fewer than 200,000 clones, about 86% seen once. Sequenced material: PBMCs or T cells enriched from blood (not recorded which). These receptors were taken from a woman aged 45-65 years in a cohort exposed to, infected with or recovered from COVID-19 (not recorded which).

The CDR3 is CASSSTSGRANYNEQFF. The CDR3 DNA reads TGTGCCAGCAGCTCTACTAGCGGGAGGGCCAACTACAATGAGCAGTTCTTC. This chain links TRBV5-6 with TRBJ2-1; 13 nucleotides align to TRBD2. Germline V lookup: CDR1 SGHDT, CDR2 YYEEEE. The CDR3 length is 17 residues. The V gene end was trimmed by 3 bases and the J gene end by 3 bases; junction bases not matched to a gene: 6.

The chain carries TRBV6-4 and TRBJ2-3; D is uncertain. V lost 4 bases and J lost 4, with 12 bases in between. The CDR3 has 14 amino acids. The germline V gene has CDR1 MRHNA and CDR2 SNTAGT. The CDR3 DNA follows: TGTGCCAGCAGTGTAGAATTTCCCGCAGATACGCAGTATTTT. This encodes CASSVEFPADTQYF.

The gene calls are TRBV19 and TRBJ2-7; 8 nucleotides agree with TRBD2. Trimming cost V 5 bases and J 7 bases; bases outside gene matches: 13. The CDR3 runs 15 residues. Germline assignment: CDR1 LNHDA and CDR2 SQIVND (reference sequence). The CDR3 reads CASSVGLAASLEQYF. The CDR3 DNA follows: TGTGCCAGTAGTGTTGGACTAGCCGCCTCCTTGGAGCAGTACTTC.

V is TRBV7-2 and J is TRBJ2-7, with TRBD2 matching over 9 bases. Per the germline V gene, CDR1 is SGHTA and CDR2 is FQGNSA. This CDR3 is built from 15 residues. Trimming removed 1 base from V and 12 bases from J; junction bases left unmatched: 13. In DNA form, the CDR3 reads TGTGCCAGCAGCTTAGAGGCGGGGGGGACTAATCGGCGGTACTTC. Encoded protein: CASSLEAGGTNRRYF.

V gene TRBV30 combines with J gene TRBJ1-3, with 7 bases fitting TRBD1. Germline V gene data show CDR1 as GTSNPN and CDR2 as SVGIG (reference sequence). V lost 2 bases and J lost 0; bases outside the gene matches: 4. CDR3 size: 15 residues. This CDR3 is CAWSRDSFSGNTIYF. Written as DNA, the CDR3 is TGTGCCTGGAGTAGGGACAGCTTCTCTGGAAACACCATATATTTT. Complete variable domain (other parts from reference TRBV30 and TRBJ1-3): SQTIHQWPATLVQPVGSPLSLECTVEGTSNPNLYWYRQAAGRGLQLLFYSVGIGQISSEVPQNLSASRPQDRQFILSSKKLLLSDSGFYLCAWSRDSFSGNTIYFGEGSWLTVV.

V usage is TRBV19 and J usage is TRBJ1-5; no clear D gene. The CDR3 is made up of 13 amino acids. The V end lost 8 bases, the J end lost 3 bases, and 11 bases lay between the germline ends. Germline lookup yields CDR1 LNHDA and CDR2 SQIVND (reference sequence). Here the CDR3 DNA reads TGTGCCAGTTGTACAGTTCCCAATCAGCCCCAGCATTTT. It encodes CASCTVPNQPQHF.

The chain carries TRBV25-1 and TRBJ1-2; no definite D call. The CDR3 loop spans 13 amino acids. V gave up 3 bases and J gave up 7 bases, with 12 bases separating them. Germline V gene sequence: CDR1 MGHDK, CDR2 SYGVNS. The CDR3 region has the DNA TGTGCCAGCAGTGATATCAATCTGGCTGGCTACACCTTC. This gives the protein CASSDINLAGYTF.

The V gene is TRBV5-1, the J gene TRBJ1-1, with 7 positions matching TRBD1. From germline, CDR1 is SGHRS and CDR2 YFSETQ. This CDR3 comprises 16 residues. Unmatched junction bases numbered 13, after V lost 3 bases and J lost 5 bases. Here the CDR3 reads CASSSILGQGVTEAFF. The CDR3 DNA follows: TGCGCCAGCAGCTCTATCTTGGGGCAGGGGGTGACTGAAGCTTTCTTT.

This clone has only one observation. This CDR3 is CASSSGTVSNYGYTF. The DNA for the CDR3 is TGTGCCAGCAGTTCCGGGACAGTGTCTAACTATGGCTACACCTTC. The rearrangement uses TRBV28 and TRBJ1-2; 7 nucleotides line up with TRBD1. Germline V gene sequence: CDR1 MDHEN, CDR2 SYDVKM. With 4 bases clipped from V and 0 bases from J, the junction kept 5 bases outside the gene matches. This CDR3 is 15 amino acids long.

The chain uses TRBV7-2 and TRBJ2-7, with 7 bases aligning to TRBD1. V was pared by 3 bases and J by 3 bases, with 5 bases of the junction left unmatched. From germline, CDR1 is SGHTA and CDR2 FQGNSA. This CDR3 is built from 14 residues. This CDR3 is CASSFDRVIYEQYF. As DNA, the CDR3 is TGTGCCAGCAGCTTCGACAGGGTTATCTACGAGCAGTACTTC.

CDR3 protein: CASSPYPGDEAFF. CDR3 coding DNA: TGCGCCAGCAGCCCTTACCCGGGGGATGAAGCTTTCTTT. The rearrangement uses TRBV4-3 and TRBJ1-1, with a possible D match to TRBD1 (5 bases). Trimming stripped 4 bases from V and 7 bases from J, with 13 bases between. There are 13 residues in the CDR3. In germline, CDR1 is LGHNA, CDR2 YSLEER.

The V call is TRBV3-1 (or the pseudogene TRBV3-2), the J call TRBJ2-7; D remains ambiguous. The germline CDR1 and CDR2 sequences are LGHDT and YNNKEL (reference sequence). V shed 4 bases and J shed 6 bases, with 10 bases lying between them. This CDR3 has 12 amino acids. CDR3 DNA sequence: TGTGCCAGCAGCCTGGGCCGTCTCGAGCAGTACTTC. Translated, it gives CASSLGRLEQYF.

This clone has just one count. The chain employs TRBV10-3 and TRBJ1-1; no clear D gene. There are 13 residues in the CDR3. V gave up 3 bases and J gave up 6 bases, with 11 bases separating them. Germline loops: CDR1 ENHRY, CDR2 SYGVKD. Here the CDR3 reads CAISDVLGAEAFF. CDR3 coding DNA: TGTGCCATCAGTGACGTCCTAGGCGCTGAAGCTTTCTTT.

The gene calls are TRBV6-5 and TRBJ1-1; no firm D call. V lost 7 bases to trimming and J lost 1 base, with 7 bases between them. Germline values: CDR1 MNHEY, CDR2 SVGAGI. This CDR3 comprises 12 residues. The CDR3 loop is CASMVQNTEAFF. CDR3 bases: TGTGCCAGCATGGTACAGAACACTGAAGCTTTCTTT.

This chain links TRBV7-3 with TRBJ2-4; the match to TRBD1 covers 10 bases. Germline lookup yields CDR1 SGHTA and CDR2 FQGTGA. The junction had 3 bases not matched to a gene; V was cut back by 2 bases and J by 5 bases. The CDR3 covers 15 residues. CDR3 amino acids: CASSLHGTGENIQYF. DNA of the CDR3: TGTGCCAGCAGCTTACACGGGACAGGGGAAAACATTCAGTACTTC.

This clone was detected a few times. The chain carries TRBV10-3 and TRBJ2-1, with 8 bases identical to TRBD1. The CDR3 is made up of 14 amino acids. CDR1 and CDR2 (germline): ENHRY, SYGVKD. V lost 4 bases, J lost 3 bases, and 2 bases stayed unmatched. The CDR3 reads CAISGGQDYNEQFF. The CDR3 DNA sequence: TGTGCCATCAGTGGGGGACAGGACTACAATGAGCAGTTCTTC.

Only one count was recorded for this clone. J is TRBJ2-1 and V is TRBV5-5; perhaps TRBD2 as D (5 bases). Trimming took 4 bases from V and 3 from J, leaving 14 bases between them. This CDR3 region has 15 residues. Germline V gives CDR1 SGHKS, CDR2 YYEKEE (reference sequence). Here the CDR3 DNA reads TGTGCCAGCAGCGAGGAGGAGCCCCACTACAATGAGCAGTTCTTC. Protein: CASSEEEPHYNEQFF.

This chain connects TRBV6-1 to TRBJ2-7, with D tentatively TRBD2 (6 bases). Per germline, CDR1 MNHNS and CDR2 SASEGT. The CDR3 has 16 residues. V was pared by 4 bases and J by 0 bases, with 16 bases between. CDR3 sequence (DNA): TGTGCCAGCAGTGGATGGACTGGAGGGAGCTCCTACGAGCAGTACTTC. It codes for CASSGWTGGSSYEQYF.